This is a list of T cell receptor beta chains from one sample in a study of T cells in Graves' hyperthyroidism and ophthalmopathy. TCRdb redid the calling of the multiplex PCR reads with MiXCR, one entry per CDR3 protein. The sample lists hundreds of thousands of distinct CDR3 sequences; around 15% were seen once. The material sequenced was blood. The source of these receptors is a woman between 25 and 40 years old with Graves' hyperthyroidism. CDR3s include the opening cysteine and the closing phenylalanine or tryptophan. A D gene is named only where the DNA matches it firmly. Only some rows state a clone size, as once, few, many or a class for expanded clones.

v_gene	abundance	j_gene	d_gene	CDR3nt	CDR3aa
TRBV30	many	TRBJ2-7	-	TGTGCCTGGAGTGCTTCGTCCTACGAGCAGTACTTC	CAWSASSYEQYF
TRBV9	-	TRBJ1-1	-	TGTGCCAGCAGCCCCTTGGCAGCCATGAACACTGAAGCTTTCTTT	CASSPLAAMNTEAFF
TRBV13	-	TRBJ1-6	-	TGTGCCAGCAGCGTAGAAGATCGATCACCCCTCCACTTT	CASSVEDRSPLHF
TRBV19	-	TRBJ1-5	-	TGTGCCAGTCGAAGACTCCTCAATAGCAATCAGCCCCAGCATTTT	CASRRLLNSNQPQHF
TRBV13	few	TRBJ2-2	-	TGTGCCAGCAGCTTAGCTACAGTAACCGGGGAGCTGTTTTTT	CASSLATVTGELFF
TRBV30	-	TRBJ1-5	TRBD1	TGTGCCTGGAGTGCTGGACAGGGAAAGAATCAGCCCCAGCATTTT	CAWSAGQGKNQPQHF
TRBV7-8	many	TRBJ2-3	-	TGTGCCAGCAGCTTAGGGGGGCGGGATACGCAGTATTTT	CASSLGGRDTQYF
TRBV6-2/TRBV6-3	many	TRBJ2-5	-	TGTGCCAGCAGCTCGACATCGACCCAGTACTTC	CASSSTSTQYF
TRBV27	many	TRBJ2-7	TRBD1	TGTGCCAGCAGTTTTACAGGGGGCTACGAGCAGTACTTC	CASSFTGGYEQYF
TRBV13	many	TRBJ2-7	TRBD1	TGTGCCAGCAGCTTAGGGACAGGGTATCGCCACGAGCAGTACTTC	CASSLGTGYRHEQYF
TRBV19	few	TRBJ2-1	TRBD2	TGTGCCAGTAGAAGGACTAGCGACCTCTACAATGAGCAGTTCTTC	CASRRTSDLYNEQFF
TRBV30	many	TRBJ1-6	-	TGTGCCTGGGAACTCGGGCAGAGCGAGGATTCACCCCTCCACTTT	CAWELGQSEDSPLHF
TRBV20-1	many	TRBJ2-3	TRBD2	TGCAGTGCTAGAGATGGTTATAGCGGGAGGTACCCAGATACGCAGTATTTT	CSARDGYSGRYPDTQYF
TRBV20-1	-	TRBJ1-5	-	TGCAGTGCTAGATCGGGCAGGGCTAGCAATCAGCCCCAGCATTTT	CSARSGRASNQPQHF
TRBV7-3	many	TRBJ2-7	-	TGTGCCAGCAGCCCTTCGTCGACCTTAATCAGGGTCGAGCAGTACTTC	CASSPSSTLIRVEQYF
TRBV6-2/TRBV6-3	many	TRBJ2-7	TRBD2	TGTGCCAGCAGTTTCGACCCAAGCGGGGATGGGAACGAGCAGTACTTC	CASSFDPSGDGNEQYF
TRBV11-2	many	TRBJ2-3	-	TGTGCCGGACCTGGCTCCCCTTTCACAGATACGCAGTATTTT	CAGPGSPFTDTQYF
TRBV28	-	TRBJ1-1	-	TGTGCCAGCAGTTTATTCCGGCTGGTAGAAGCTTTCTTT	CASSLFRLVEAFF
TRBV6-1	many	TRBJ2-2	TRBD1	TGTGCCAGCAGCGACAGGGGAGAGCTGTTTTTT	CASSDRGELFF
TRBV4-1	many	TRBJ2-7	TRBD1	TGCGCCAGCAGCCAGATGGACAGGGGGTACGAGCAGTACTTC	CASSQMDRGYEQYF
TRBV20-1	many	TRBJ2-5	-	TGCAGTGCTAGAGATGGGGGGTCGGCTGGTGGGGAGACCCAGTACTTC	CSARDGGSAGGETQYF
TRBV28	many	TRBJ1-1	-	TGTGCCACCGAAGATCCAGGGGCCCACACTGAAGCTTTCTTT	CATEDPGAHTEAFF
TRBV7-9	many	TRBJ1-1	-	TGTGCCAGCAGCTTAGATGTAAGGACGACTGAAGCTTTCTTT	CASSLDVRTTEAFF
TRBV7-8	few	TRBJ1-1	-	TGTGCCAGCAGCCCGAACAGGGTGTTGAACACTGAAGCTTTCTTT	CASSPNRVLNTEAFF
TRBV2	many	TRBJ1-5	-	TGTGCCAGCAGCCCCGACAGAAATAGCAATCAGCCCCAGCATTTT	CASSPDRNSNQPQHF
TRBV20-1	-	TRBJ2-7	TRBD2	TGCAGTGCTAGCCTGGGACTAGCGGGATCTGGGGTCGTATGGGAGCAGTACTTC	CSASLGLAGSGVVWEQYF
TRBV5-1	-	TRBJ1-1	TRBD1	TGCGCCAGCAGCCGTATAGGGGACAGGGATGTGGAAGCTTTCTTT	CASSRIGDRDVEAFF
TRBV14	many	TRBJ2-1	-	TGTGCCAGCAGCCAAGGGACTATGTACAATGAGCAGTTCTTC	CASSQGTMYNEQFF
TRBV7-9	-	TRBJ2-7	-	TGTGCCAGCAGCTTACCACAGTTTCCCTACGAGCAGTACTTC	CASSLPQFPYEQYF
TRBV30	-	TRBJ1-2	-	TGTGCCTGGAGTGTATCAGGGCTCGATGGCTACACCTTC	CAWSVSGLDGYTF
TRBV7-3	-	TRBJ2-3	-	TGTGCCAGCAGCTTGTTAGGGGGAGGGGGGGTCGATACGCAGTATTTT	CASSLLGGGGVDTQYF
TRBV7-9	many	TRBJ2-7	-	TGTGCCAGCAGCGGCGGGACAGCGTACGAGCAGTACTTC	CASSGGTAYEQYF
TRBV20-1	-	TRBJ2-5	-	TGCAGTGCTCCCGGGGGGCGTGAGACCCAGTACTTC	CSAPGGRETQYF
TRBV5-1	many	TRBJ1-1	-	TGCGCCAGCAGCCCCTGGTCTCCAAGGAACACTGAAGCTTTCTTT	CASSPWSPRNTEAFF
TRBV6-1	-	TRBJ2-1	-	TGTGCCAGCATTAAGGGGGGACTGAGCTCCTACAATGAGCAGTTCTTC	CASIKGGLSSYNEQFF
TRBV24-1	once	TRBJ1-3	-	TGTGCCACCAGTGATCTACGGACAGTCTCTGGAAACACCATATATTTT	CATSDLRTVSGNTIYF
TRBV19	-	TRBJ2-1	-	TGTGCCAGTAGTCGACTAGTTTGGAATGAGCAGTTCTTC	CASSRLVWNEQFF